The entry below gives a single T cell receptor (beta chain) sequence along with its context. The table came from immunoSEQ multiplex PCR; TCRdb's copy has only in-frame clones and leaves some out. The sample shows some 67,000 clones, around 87% of them seen only once. CDR1 LNHDA and CDR2 SQIVND come from the germline V gene (reference sequence). The CDR3 extends over 16 amino acids. V lost 5 bases to trimming and J lost 0 bases, with 14 bases between them. This record comes from a study of control samples from healthy donors and cancer patients. Source material: PBMCs. This receptor was taken from a woman aged 50 to 60 with head and neck cancer. This chain joins TRBV19 and TRBJ2-1, with a possible D match to TRBD1 (5 bases). CDR3 bases: TGTGCCAGTAGTCCCACTCAGGGTCCCTCCTACAATGAGCAGTTCTTC. Encoded protein: CASSPTQGPSYNEQFF.